One and the same sample provided the 12 T cell receptor beta chains below, sequenced in a study of blood T cell repertoires in COVID-19. Measured with immunoSEQ multiplex PCR; TCRdb has only the in-frame clones, and not every one. The sample holds 40,000 to 45,000 clones, roughly nine tenths seen once. Input material: peripheral blood. These receptors all stem from a human donor in a cohort sampled during active COVID-19.

The rearrangement links TRBV7-2 to TRBJ2-5; 9 bases fit TRBD2. Germline V CDR1 and CDR2: SGHTA, FQGNSA. The CDR3 totals 17 residues. Trimming took 1 base from V and 3 from J; bases not matched to a gene: 9. CDR3 loop: CASSLVAGGQGEETQYF. The CDR3 nucleotides are TGTGCCAGCAGCTTAGTGGCGGGGGGGCAGGGGGAAGAGACCCAGTACTTC. The whole variable domain, filled in from reference TRBV7-2 and TRBJ2-5, reads GAGVSQSPSNKVTEKGKDVELRCDPISGHTALYWYRQSLGQGLEFLIYFQGNSAPDKSGLPSDRFSAERTGGSVSTLTIQRTQQEDSAVYLCASSLVAGGQGEETQYFGPGTRLLVL.

The V gene is TRBV2, the J gene TRBJ1-1; TRBD1 matches at 8 bases. The CDR3 spans 13 residues. Trimming removed 6 bases from V and 3 bases from J; junction bases left unmatched: 3. Per germline, CDR1 SNHLY and CDR2 FYNNEI. The CDR3 reads CASRPDRDTEAFF. The CDR3 nucleotides are TGTGCCAGCAGACCGGACAGGGACACTGAAGCTTTCTTT.

The chain carries TRBV6-5 and TRBJ2-1, with 13 bases fitting TRBD2. Germline-derived CDR1 and CDR2 are MNHEY and SVGAGI. The CDR3 is made up of 15 amino acids. The trim removed 0 bases at V and 9 bases at J, leaving 2 bases unmatched. DNA for the CDR3: TGTGCCAGCAGTTACTCGACTAGCGGGAGGTCTGAGCAGTTCTTC. The encoded protein is CASSYSTSGRSEQFF.

The V and J genes are TRBV21-1 and TRBJ2-4; TRBD2, the table's D call, was not compared with the DNA. TRBV21-1 is a documented pseudogene. CDR3 size: 14 residues. For the CDR3, the DNA is TGTGCCAGCAGCGCCCAGGGACCCGGGGGCATTCAGTACTTC. Translated, it gives CASSAQGPGGIQYF.

V gene TRBV18 combines with J gene TRBJ2-2; D might be TRBD1 (5 bases). The germline gives CDR1 KGHSH, CDR2 LQKENI. The V and J ends lost 3 bases and 0 bases respectively, with 11 bases between them. This CDR3 contains 16 residues. CDR3: CASSPFRTTNTGELFF. CDR3 nucleotides: TGTGCCAGCTCACCTTTCAGGACAACGAACACCGGGGAGCTGTTTTTT. The complete variable domain, with remaining parts taken from reference TRBV18 and TRBJ2-2, reads NAGVMQNPRHLVRRRGQEARLRCSPMKGHSHVYWYRQLPEEGLKFMVYLQKENIIDESGMPKERFSAEFPKEGPSILRIQQVVRGDSAAYFCASSPFRTTNTGELFFGEGSRLTVL.

Here the CDR3 reads CAISERPRGNQPQHF. The CDR3 DNA sequence: TGTGCCATCAGTGAGCGGCCTCGGGGCAATCAGCCCCAGCATTTT. This rearrangement joins TRBV10-3 to TRBJ1-5; D remains unclear. The germline V gene encodes CDR1 ENHRY and CDR2 SYGVKD. V was trimmed by 2 bases and J by 2 bases, leaving 10 bases between them. The length of the CDR3 is 15 residues.

This sequence joins TRBV28 and TRBJ1-1, with 7 bases lining up with TRBD1. The V gene's germline CDR1 is MDHEN and CDR2 SYDVKM. The trim removed 3 bases at V and 6 bases at J, leaving 4 bases unmatched. The length of the CDR3 is 13 residues. The chain's CDR3 is CASSFAQGAEAFF. The DNA for the CDR3 is TGTGCCAGCAGTTTCGCCCAGGGGGCTGAAGCTTTCTTT.

The V gene is TRBV12-2, the J gene TRBJ2-1; the tabulated D call, TRBD2, remains unverified against the DNA. TRBV12-2 is annotated as a pseudogene. The CDR3 is made up of 17 amino acids. The CDR3 spells CASRPSAGTARGGEQFF. The CDR3 DNA is TGTGCAAGTCGCCCCAGCGCCGGGACTGCCCGGGGCGGGGAGCAGTTCTTC.

The chain joins TRBV4-1 to TRBJ2-5; D might be TRBD1 (6 bases). The CDR3 loop spans 15 amino acids. Trimming removed 1 base at V and 6 bases at J, with 15 bases between. Germline V gene lookup returns CDR1 MGHRA and CDR2 YSYEKL. The CDR3: CASSQGVQGWKTQYF. CDR3 bases: TGCGCCAGCAGCCAAGGGGTTCAGGGGTGGAAGACCCAGTACTTC.

This chain joins TRBV6-5 and TRBJ2-7; tentative D call: TRBD1 (6 bases). The CDR3 length is 13 residues. Germline lookup yields CDR1 MNHEY and CDR2 SVGAGI. Trimming removed 4 bases from V and 2 bases from J, with 9 bases in between. As DNA, the CDR3 is TGTGCCAGCAGTTGGGGACAAGCCTACGAGCAGTACTTC. It specifies CASSWGQAYEQYF.

V usage is TRBV7-9 and J usage is TRBJ1-2; possible D gene TRBD1, 5 bases. CDR3 size: 15 residues. Germline CDR1 and CDR2: SEHNR and FQNEAQ (reference sequence). V lost 5 bases and J lost 8, with 21 bases in between. This chain's CDR3 is CASSASTVGAQGYTF. The CDR3 DNA reads as TGTGCCAGCAGCGCGTCGACTGTAGGGGCTCAAGGCTACACCTTC.

The chain couples TRBV6-6 to TRBJ2-7, with 10 bases matching TRBD2. The CDR3 spans 15 residues. Germline CDR1 is MNHNY and CDR2 is SVGAGI (reference sequence). V gave up 6 bases and J gave up 1 base; unmatched junction bases: 6. In DNA form, the CDR3 reads TGTGCCAGCAGACATAGCGGGGGGCCATCCTACGAGCAGTACTTC. Translating gives CASRHSGGPSYEQYF.